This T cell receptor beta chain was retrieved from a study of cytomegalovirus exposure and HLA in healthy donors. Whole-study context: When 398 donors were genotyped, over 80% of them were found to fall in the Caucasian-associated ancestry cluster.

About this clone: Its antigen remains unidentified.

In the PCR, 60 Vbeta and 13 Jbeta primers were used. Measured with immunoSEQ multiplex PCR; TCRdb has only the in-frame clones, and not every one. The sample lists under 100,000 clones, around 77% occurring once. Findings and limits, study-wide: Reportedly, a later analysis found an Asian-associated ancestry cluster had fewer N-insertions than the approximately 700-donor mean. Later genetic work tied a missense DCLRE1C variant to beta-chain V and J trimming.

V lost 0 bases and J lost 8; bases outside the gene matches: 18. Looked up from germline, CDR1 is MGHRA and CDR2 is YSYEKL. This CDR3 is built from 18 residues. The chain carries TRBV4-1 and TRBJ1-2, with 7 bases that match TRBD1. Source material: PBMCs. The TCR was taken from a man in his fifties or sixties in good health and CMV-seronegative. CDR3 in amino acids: CASSQELFRGDGSYGYTF. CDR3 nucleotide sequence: TGCGCCAGCAGCCAAGAATTATTCAGGGGGGACGGGTCCTACGGCTACACCTTC.